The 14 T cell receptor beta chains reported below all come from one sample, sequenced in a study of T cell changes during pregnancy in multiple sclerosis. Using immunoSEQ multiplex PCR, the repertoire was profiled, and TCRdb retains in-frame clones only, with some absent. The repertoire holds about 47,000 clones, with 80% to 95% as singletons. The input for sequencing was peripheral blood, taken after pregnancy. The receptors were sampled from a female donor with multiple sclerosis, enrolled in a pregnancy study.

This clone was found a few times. The CDR3 DNA reads as TGTGCCAGCAGCGACAGGGGGCTTAACACTGAAGCTTTCTTT. Its protein product is CASSDRGLNTEAFF. The J gene is TRBJ1-1, the V gene TRBV6-5, with TRBD1 matching over 10 bases. Germline CDR1 MNHEY, CDR2 SVGAGI. V trimming: 6 bases; J trimming: 2 bases; junction bases outside the gene matches: 3. There are 14 residues in the CDR3.

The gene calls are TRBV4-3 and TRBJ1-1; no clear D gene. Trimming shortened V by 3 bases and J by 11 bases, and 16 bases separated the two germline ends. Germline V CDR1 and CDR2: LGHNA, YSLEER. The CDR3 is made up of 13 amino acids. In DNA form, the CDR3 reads TGCGCCAGCAGCCAGAATAGCCAGCTCTTCGCTTTCTTT. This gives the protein CASSQNSQLFAFF.

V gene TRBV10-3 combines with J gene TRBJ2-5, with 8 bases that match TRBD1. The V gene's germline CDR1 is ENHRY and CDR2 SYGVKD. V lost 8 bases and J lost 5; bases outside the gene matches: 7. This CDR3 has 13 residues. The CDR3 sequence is CAIRQGPGETQYF. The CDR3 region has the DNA TGTGCCATCCGACAGGGGCCGGGGGAGACCCAGTACTTC.

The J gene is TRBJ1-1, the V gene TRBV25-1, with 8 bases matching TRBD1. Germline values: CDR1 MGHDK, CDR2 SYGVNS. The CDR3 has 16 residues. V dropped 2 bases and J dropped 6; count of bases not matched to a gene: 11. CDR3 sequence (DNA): TGTGCCAGCAGTGAAGTGGGCAGGGGGCGCGAAGCTGAAGCTTTCTTT. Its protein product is CASSEVGRGREAEAFF.

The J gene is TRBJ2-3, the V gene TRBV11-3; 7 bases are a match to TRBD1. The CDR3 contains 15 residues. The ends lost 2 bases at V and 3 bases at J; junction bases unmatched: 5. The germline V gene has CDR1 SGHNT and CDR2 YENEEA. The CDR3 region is CASSLRQGATDTQYF. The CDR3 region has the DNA TGTGCCAGCAGCTTAAGACAGGGAGCAACAGATACGCAGTATTTT.

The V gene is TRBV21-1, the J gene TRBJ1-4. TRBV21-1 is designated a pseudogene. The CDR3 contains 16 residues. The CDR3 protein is CASSSGKDSTNEKLFF. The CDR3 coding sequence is TGTGCCAGCTCATCGGGGAAGGACTCAACTAATGAAAAACTGTTTTTT.

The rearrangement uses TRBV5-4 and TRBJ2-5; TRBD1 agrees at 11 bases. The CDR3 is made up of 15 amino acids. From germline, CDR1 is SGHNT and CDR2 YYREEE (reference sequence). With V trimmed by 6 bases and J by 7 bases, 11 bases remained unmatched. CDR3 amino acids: CASNSGGQGELTQYF. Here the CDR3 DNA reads TGTGCCAGCAACTCGGGGGGACAGGGGGAGCTGACCCAGTACTTC.

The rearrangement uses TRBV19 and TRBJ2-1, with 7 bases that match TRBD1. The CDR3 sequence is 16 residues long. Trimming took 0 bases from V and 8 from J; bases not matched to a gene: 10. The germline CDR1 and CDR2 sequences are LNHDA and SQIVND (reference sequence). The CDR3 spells CASSIDGTVLNYEQFF. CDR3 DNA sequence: TGTGCCAGTAGTATAGATGGGACAGTTTTGAACTATGAGCAGTTCTTC.

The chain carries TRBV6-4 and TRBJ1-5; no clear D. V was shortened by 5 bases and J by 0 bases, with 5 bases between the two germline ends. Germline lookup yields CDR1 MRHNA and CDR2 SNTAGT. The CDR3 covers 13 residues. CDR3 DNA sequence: TGTGCCAGCAGTCCCGGTAGCAATCAGCCCCAGCATTTT. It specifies CASSPGSNQPQHF.

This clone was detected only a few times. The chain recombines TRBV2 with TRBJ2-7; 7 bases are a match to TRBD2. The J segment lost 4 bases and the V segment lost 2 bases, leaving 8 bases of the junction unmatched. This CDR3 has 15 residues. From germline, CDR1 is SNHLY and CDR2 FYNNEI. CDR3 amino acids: CASSENGWGGYEQYF. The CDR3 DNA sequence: TGTGCCAGCAGTGAAAATGGGTGGGGAGGGTACGAGCAGTACTTC. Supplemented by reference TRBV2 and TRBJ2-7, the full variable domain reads EPEVTQTPSHQVTQMGQEVILRCVPISNHLYFYWYRQILGQKVEFLVSFYNNEISEKSEIFDDQFSVERPDGSNFTLKIRSTKLEDSAMYFCASSENGWGGYEQYFGPGTRLTVT.

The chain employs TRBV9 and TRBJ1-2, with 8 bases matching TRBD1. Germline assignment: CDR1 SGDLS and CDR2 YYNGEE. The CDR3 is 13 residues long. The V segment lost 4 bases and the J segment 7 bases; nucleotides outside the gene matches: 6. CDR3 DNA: TGTGCCAGCAGCTTCCCAGGGGGCTCTGGCTACACCTTC. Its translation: CASSFPGGSGYTF.

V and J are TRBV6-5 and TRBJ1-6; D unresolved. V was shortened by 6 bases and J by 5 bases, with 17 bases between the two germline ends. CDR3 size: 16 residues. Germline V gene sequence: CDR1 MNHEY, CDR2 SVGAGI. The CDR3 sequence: CASRYRGIPDNSPLHF. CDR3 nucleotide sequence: TGTGCCAGCAGGTACCGGGGTATTCCGGATAATTCACCCCTCCACTTT.

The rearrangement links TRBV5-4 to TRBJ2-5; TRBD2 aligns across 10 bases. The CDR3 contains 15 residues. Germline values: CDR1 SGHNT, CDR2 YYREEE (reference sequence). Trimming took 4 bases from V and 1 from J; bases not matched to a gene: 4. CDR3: CASSASGGAQETQYF. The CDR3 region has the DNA TGTGCCAGCAGCGCGAGCGGGGGGGCCCAAGAGACCCAGTACTTC.

CDR3 loop: CASSLVPGSGTEAFF. CDR3 bases: TGTGCCAGCAGCTTAGTTCCAGGGTCGGGCACTGAAGCTTTCTTT. This chain uses TRBV11-2 with TRBJ1-1; possible D gene TRBD1, 5 bases. The CDR3 extends over 15 amino acids. V lost 1 base to trimming and J lost 4 bases, with 13 bases between them. The germline CDR1 and CDR2 sequences are SGHAT and FQNNGV.